These T cell receptor beta chains were read from a single sample in a study of T cell repertoires in cytomegalovirus infection. Each CDR3 protein is one row after TCRdb ran MiXCR on the reads. The table has about 140,000 distinct CDR3 sequences, about 6% seen once. Sequencing was performed on PBMCs. The receptor set was obtained from a human donor in good health (CMV status not recorded). Some clones in this sample may be carry-over from other donors' samples. Both conserved end residues are part of each CDR3. The D gene is left open where the match is weak. Rows give clone size only sometimes, using once, few, many, or a class for an expanded clone.

J gene | D gene | clone size | V gene | CDR3 protein | CDR3 DNA
TRBJ1-4 | . | many | TRBV7-8 | CASSLVDGGREKLFF | TGTGCCAGCAGCTTAGTAGATGGCGGTCGGGAAAAACTGTTTTTT
TRBJ2-3 | . | many | TRBV29-1 | CSVGLMNTDTQYF | TGCAGCGTCGGTCTTATGAACACAGATACGCAGTATTTT
TRBJ2-5 | . | many | TRBV20-1 | CSANINQETQYF | TGCAGTGCAAATATAAACCAAGAGACCCAGTACTTC
TRBJ2-7 | . | many | TRBV28 | CASSRGWDTYEQYF | TGTGCCAGCAGTCGGGGCTGGGATACCTACGAGCAGTACTTC
TRBJ1-2 | . | many | TRBV7-2 | CASSLTTMGYTF | TGTGCCAGCAGCTTAACTACGATGGGCTACACCTTC
TRBJ2-1 | . | . | TRBV7-9 | CASSPQGLRAGNEQFF | TGTGCCAGCAGTCCACAGGGCCTAAGGGCTGGCAATGAGCAGTTCTTC
TRBJ2-3 | . | many | TRBV7-2 | CASSLASADTQYF | TGTGCCAGCAGCTTAGCGAGCGCAGATACGCAGTATTTT
TRBJ2-3 | . | many | TRBV19 | CASSRGRPSSTDTQYF | TGTGCCAGTAGTCGGGGCAGACCTTCTAGCACAGATACGCAGTATTTT
TRBJ1-3 | . | many | TRBV2 | CASSAGLSNGNTIYF | TGTGCCAGCAGTGCGGGACTGAGCAATGGAAACACCATATATTTT
TRBJ1-5 | . | . | TRBV28 | CATKGSNQPQHF | TGTGCCACCAAGGGGAGCAATCAGCCCCAGCATTTT
TRBJ2-5 | TRBD2 | many | TRBV7-3 | CASSLKAGSVQETQYF | TGTGCCAGCAGCTTAAAAGCGGGGTCCGTCCAAGAGACCCAGTACTTC
TRBJ2-5 | . | many | TRBV7-3 | CASSLTAGEQETQYF | TGTGCCAGCAGCTTAACGGCAGGGGAGCAAGAGACCCAGTACTTC
TRBJ1-5 | . | . | TRBV12-3/TRBV12-4 | CASSFGRDGGNQPQHF | TGTGCCAGCAGTTTCGGCAGGGATGGAGGAAATCAGCCCCAGCATTTT
TRBJ1-2 | TRBD1 | . | TRBV20-1 | CSASSRGQGKEEANYGYTF | TGCAGTGCATCGTCCAGGGGGCAAGGGAAAGAAGAGGCTAACTATGGCTACACCTTC
TRBJ2-5 | . | many | TRBV20-1 | CSARELGTIGETQYF | TGCAGTGCTAGAGAGTTGGGGACAATCGGGGAGACCCAGTACTTC